This TCR beta chain was recorded in a study of technical replicates of blood from several donors. The V and J ends lost 0 bases and 9 bases respectively, with 9 bases between them. This CDR3 region has 11 residues. In germline, CDR1 is DFQATT, CDR2 SNEGSKA (reference sequence). Using immunoSEQ multiplex PCR, the repertoire was profiled, and TCRdb retains in-frame clones only, with some absent. Altogether 98,000 or so clones are present, approximately 96% being singletons, with the ten largest covering 0.2% to 0.25%. In regard to this clone: Other DNA variants within this sample encode the same CDR3.

The rearrangement uses TRBV20-1 and TRBJ2-7; D is possibly TRBD2 (6 bases). The specimen was T cells isolated from PBMCs. The TCR comes from a human donor in good health. CDR3: CSARDGRGQYF. The CDR3 coding sequence is TGCAGTGCTAGAGATGGGCGGGGGCAGTACTTC.